Below are 19 T cell receptor beta chains sequenced from a single sample in a study of blood T cell repertoires in COVID-19. Produced via immunoSEQ multiplex PCR; TCRdb's table is partial and in-frame only. The sample holds around 300,000 clones, 80% to 90% seen once. The sequencing input was PBMCs or T cells enriched from blood (not recorded which). Receptor source: a woman aged 30 to 39 who had recovered from COVID-19.

A word on this clone: In the same sample, other DNA sequences code for this CDR3. The chain couples TRBV2 to TRBJ1-3, with TRBD1 as a possible D gene (5 bases). CDR1 and CDR2 from the germline V gene are SNHLY and FYNNEI. This CDR3 contains 14 residues. V lost 6 bases and J lost 4, with 13 bases in between. CDR3 sequence reads: CASSVQGGGNTIYF. In nucleotides, the CDR3 is TGTGCCAGCAGCGTTCAGGGAGGAGGAAACACCATATATTTT.

The chain employs TRBV6-5 and TRBJ2-7, with 8 bases fitting TRBD2. Losses at the gene ends were 0 bases for V and 6 bases for J; bases not matched to a gene: 7. In germline, CDR1 is MNHEY, CDR2 SVGAGI. The CDR3 runs to 15 residues. CDR3: CASSYSAGGSFEQYF. CDR3 nucleotides: TGTGCCAGCAGTTACTCCGCGGGGGGCTCTTTCGAGCAGTACTTC.

V and J are TRBV3-1 (or the pseudogene TRBV3-2) and TRBJ2-7; 14 nucleotides line up with TRBD2. Germline CDR1 reads LGHDT; CDR2 reads YNNKEL (reference sequence). This CDR3 contains 15 residues. V was pared by 3 bases and J by 12 bases, with 10 bases of the junction left unmatched. CDR3 DNA sequence: TGTGCCAGCAGCCACATGGGACTAGCGGGGGCAAGGCTGTACTTC. Translating it yields CASSHMGLAGARLYF.

This clone was detected only once. The chain is built from TRBV12-3 or TRBV12-4 and TRBJ2-7, with D tentatively TRBD1 (6 bases). This CDR3 contains 12 residues. Trimming left V 6 bases short and J 6 bases short, with 12 bases between. The CDR3, as DNA: TGTGCCAGCAGACAGGGAGAACGCGAGCAGTACTTC. This translates into CASRQGEREQYF.

This clone turned up a few times. In DNA, the CDR3 is TGTGCCAGCAGTTCTTTGACTAATCCCAAAGATGGTAGTCGCGGCTACACCTTC. Protein: CASSSLTNPKDGSRGYTF. The chain couples TRBV27 to TRBJ1-2; D call uncertain. In germline, CDR1 is MNHEY, CDR2 SMNVEV (reference sequence). The CDR3 has 18 amino acids. The germline V and J ends were trimmed by 4 bases and 8 bases, with 29 bases remaining between them.

This chain links TRBV29-1 with TRBJ1-1; possibly TRBD1 for D (6 bases). Trimming left V 8 bases short and J 2 bases short, with 15 bases between. Germline-derived CDR1 and CDR2 are SQVTM and ANQGSEA. The CDR3 is 13 amino acids. The CDR3 DNA follows: TGCAGCCCCCAAGGACAGCCAAACACTGAAGCTTTCTTT. Translating it yields CSPQGQPNTEAFF.

J is TRBJ1-6 and V is TRBV10-3, with a weak D call TRBD1 (5 bases). The V end lost 0 bases, the J end lost 6 bases, and 12 bases lay between the germline ends. Germline V CDR1 and CDR2: ENHRY, SYGVKD. The CDR3 contains 16 residues. The CDR3 sequence is CAISESPGRANSPLHF. CDR3 sequence (DNA): TGTGCCATCAGTGAGTCTCCGGGCAGGGCTAATTCACCCCTCCACTTT.

CDR3 in DNA: TGTGCCAGCAGTTACCGGAGAGGTTCACCCCTCCACTTT. Protein sequence: CASSYRRGSPLHF. This chain connects TRBV6-5 to TRBJ1-6, with D hard to call. The germline V gene has CDR1 MNHEY and CDR2 SVGAGI. Trimming took off 2 bases at V and 9 bases at J, with 8 bases between the two ends. There are 13 residues in the CDR3.

The CDR3 nucleotides are TGTGCCAGCAGAGGAGCAGGGCGAATATGGCAGCCCCAGCATTTT. Residues: CASRGAGRIWQPQHF. The J gene is TRBJ1-5, the V gene TRBV28, with a tentative D call TRBD1 (5 bases). V was trimmed by 6 bases and J by 7 bases, leaving 19 bases between them. The CDR3 totals 15 residues. The germline V gene encodes CDR1 MDHEN and CDR2 SYDVKM.

This clone was found a few times. This rearrangement joins TRBV5-6 to TRBJ1-4; possible D gene TRBD1, 5 bases. The CDR3 is made up of 15 amino acids. Between the trimmed V and J ends, which lost 6 bases and 7 bases, there was a span of 19 bases. Germline CDR1 reads SGHDT; CDR2 reads YYEEEE. CDR3 protein: CASTGGGVLGEKLFF. DNA for the CDR3: TGTGCCAGCACCGGCGGAGGGGTCCTTGGTGAAAAACTGTTTTTT. Supplemented by reference TRBV5-6 and TRBJ1-4, the full variable domain reads DAGVTQSPTHLIKTRGQQVTLRCSPKSGHDTVSWYQQALGQGPQFIFQYYEEEERQRGNFPDRFSGHQFPNYSSELNVNALLLGDSALYLCASTGGGVLGEKLFFGSGTQLSVL.

The chain has TRBV30 and TRBJ1-6, with TRBD1 matching 9 bases. After removal of 3 bases from V and 10 bases from J, the junction contained 4 bases not matched to a gene. The length of the CDR3 is 13 residues. Germline V gene data show CDR1 as GTSNPN and CDR2 as SVGIG (reference sequence). The CDR3 sequence is CAWSPDRGSPLHF. CDR3 DNA: TGTGCCTGGAGCCCGGACAGGGGATCACCCCTCCACTTT.

This clone was seen a few times. The chain links TRBV5-5 to TRBJ2-2, with TRBD2 as a possible D gene (6 bases). CDR1 and CDR2 from the germline V gene are SGHKS and YYEKEE (reference sequence). The V end was cut by 7 bases, the J end by 4 bases, with 23 bases between. This CDR3 comprises 17 residues. In DNA, the CDR3 is TGTGCCAGCCGCCAATCGATTTCGGGGGATCTCACCGGGGAGCTGTTTTTT. This gives the protein CASRQSISGDLTGELFF.

The CDR3 here is CAISGTWSGTSGANVLTF. The CDR3 DNA reads TGTGCCATCAGTGGGACTTGGTCCGGGACATCTGGGGCCAACGTCCTGACTTTC. This chain uses TRBV10-3 with TRBJ2-6; maybe TRBD1 (6 bases). In germline, CDR1 is ENHRY, CDR2 SYGVKD. The CDR3 covers 18 residues. Between the trimmed V and J ends, which lost 4 bases and 1 base, there was a span of 17 bases.

The rearrangement links TRBV15 to TRBJ1-5; 7 bases align to TRBD1. Germline V lookup: CDR1 LNHNV, CDR2 YYDKDF (reference sequence). V shed 0 bases and J 6 bases; nucleotides not matched to a gene: 8. The CDR3 consists of 16 residues. This CDR3 is CATSRDLGGRTQPQHF. CDR3 DNA sequence: TGTGCCACCAGCAGAGATTTAGGGGGCCGGACTCAGCCCCAGCATTTT.

A note on this clone: The same CDR3 arises from other DNA sequences in this sample as well. This chain connects TRBV11-2 to TRBJ1-1; D remains unclear. The CDR3 runs 11 residues. Germline-derived CDR1 and CDR2 are SGHAT and FQNNGV. Trimming shortened V by 5 bases and J by 2 bases, and 3 bases separated the two germline ends. CDR3 coding DNA: TGTGCCAGCAGCCTCAACACTGAAGCTTTCTTT. Translation gives CASSLNTEAFF. Full variable domain (remainder filled in from reference TRBV11-2 and TRBJ1-1): EAGVAQSPRYKIIEKRQSVAFWCNPISGHATLYWYQQILGQGPKLLIQFQNNGVVDDSQLPKDRFSAERLKGVDSTLKIQPAKLEDSAVYLCASSLNTEAFFGQGTRLTVV.

V usage is TRBV4-1 and J usage is TRBJ2-2; TRBD1 aligns across 10 bases. Trimming took 4 bases from V and 5 from J; bases not matched to a gene: 4. The CDR3 has 15 amino acids. Germline CDR1 and CDR2: MGHRA and YSYEKL. The CDR3 protein is CASSLRTGGTGELFF. The CDR3 DNA follows: TGCGCCAGCAGCCTAAGGACAGGGGGAACCGGGGAGCTGTTTTTT.

The rearrangement uses TRBV5-1 and TRBJ1-6, with D maybe TRBD1 (6 bases). The CDR3 is 15 residues long. CDR1 and CDR2 from the germline V gene are SGHRS and YFSETQ. Trimming removed 6 bases at V and 10 bases at J, with 20 bases between. The CDR3 spells CASNLQGSFGSPLHF. CDR3 nucleotide sequence: TGCGCCAGCAACCTACAGGGATCCTTCGGGTCACCCCTCCACTTT.

The chain employs TRBV27 and TRBJ2-5; 9 positions agree with TRBD2. The CDR3 has 16 amino acids. Germline-derived CDR1 and CDR2 are MNHEY and SMNVEV (reference sequence). J lost 0 bases, V lost 6 bases, and 8 bases had no gene match. In DNA, the CDR3 is TGTGCCAGCAGCAGGACTAGCGATAGGTACCAAGAGACCCAGTACTTC. This gives the protein CASSRTSDRYQETQYF.

For this clone: At the DNA level, this CDR3 is encoded by other sequences in the same sample as well. The rearrangement links TRBV3-1 (or the pseudogene TRBV3-2) to TRBJ1-2; no reliable D call. This CDR3 spans 13 amino acids. Germline V gene lookup returns CDR1 LGHDT and CDR2 YNNKEL (reference sequence). Trimming left V 1 base short and J 1 base short, with 4 bases between. CDR3 sequence (DNA): TGTGCCAGCAGCCAAGCCGGTAACTATGGCTACACCTTC. This gives the protein CASSQAGNYGYTF.